One and the same sample provided the 12 T cell receptor beta chains below, sequenced in a study of T cell responses to AZD1222 COVID-19 vaccine. TCRdb's copy holds only in-frame clones and misses some; the assay was immunoSEQ multiplex PCR. The profile shows roughly 90,000 clones, around 87% of them singletons. Here the sequenced sample was peripheral blood, taken 28 days after the second AZD1222 dose. The receptors stem from an adult who received the AZD1222 COVID-19 vaccine.

The chain recombines TRBV5-1 with TRBJ2-7, with D hard to call. The germline V gene encodes CDR1 SGHRS and CDR2 YFSETQ. The CDR3 loop spans 11 amino acids. Trimming pared 4 bases from V and 3 bases from J, leaving 5 bases between. The CDR3 region has the DNA TGCGCCAGCAGCAGGAACTACGAGCAGTACTTC. It is translated as CASSRNYEQYF.

The J gene is TRBJ1-1, the V gene TRBV18, with 11 positions matching TRBD1. Germline-derived CDR1 and CDR2 are KGHSH and LQKENI. V was clipped by 2 bases and J by 5 bases; unmatched bases: 7. This CDR3 is 16 amino acids long. The CDR3 sequence is CASSPIPGQGETEAFF. CDR3 sequence (DNA): TGTGCCAGCTCACCAATACCGGGACAGGGGGAAACTGAAGCTTTCTTT.

The gene calls are TRBV27 and TRBJ2-3; weak D call: TRBD2 (5 bases). V lost 2 bases and J 3 bases, leaving 12 bases between the germline ends. The CDR3 contains 15 residues. CDR1 and CDR2 from the germline V gene are MNHEY and SMNVEV (reference sequence). The CDR3 spells CASSLGREATDTQYF. CDR3 DNA sequence: TGTGCCAGCAGTTTAGGGAGAGAGGCAACAGATACGCAGTATTTT.

J is TRBJ2-7 and V is TRBV5-6; a weak D match, TRBD1 (5 bases). The CDR3 spans 13 residues. Trimming took off 0 bases at V and 3 bases at J, with 7 bases between the two ends. Germline V CDR1 and CDR2: SGHDT, YYEEEE. CDR3 DNA: TGTGCCAGCAGCTTGGGACAGAGCTACGAGCAGTACTTC. This codes for CASSLGQSYEQYF.

The CDR3 sequence: CASSYQAVTEAFF. The CDR3 nucleotides read TGTGCCAGCAGTTACCAAGCCGTCACTGAAGCTTTCTTT. The chain joins TRBV6-6 to TRBJ1-1; the D is unclear. Germline CDR1 is MNHNY and CDR2 is SVGAGI (reference sequence). V lost 2 bases, J lost 4 bases, and 8 bases lay in between. The CDR3 has 13 amino acids.

V gene TRBV4-3 combines with J gene TRBJ1-3; 10 bases fit TRBD1. The V gene's germline CDR1 is LGHNA and CDR2 YSLEER. With 0 bases clipped from V and 5 bases from J, the junction kept 7 bases outside the gene matches. This CDR3 contains 17 residues. CDR3 amino acids: CASSQDLGTGERNTIYF. CDR3 in DNA: TGCGCCAGCAGCCAAGATCTGGGGACAGGGGAAAGAAACACCATATATTTT.

The CDR3 region is CASSLSGGSSYEQYF. CDR3 sequence (DNA): TGCGCCAGCAGCTTGTCGGGGGGCTCCTCCTACGAGCAGTACTTC. The chain carries TRBV5-1 and TRBJ2-7; possible D gene TRBD2, 7 bases. The CDR3 contains 15 residues. V dropped 1 base and J dropped 0 bases, with 11 bases sitting between them. Per the germline V gene, CDR1 is SGHRS and CDR2 is YFSETQ.

This clone was seen once. The rearrangement links TRBV27 to TRBJ1-1; D unresolved. The germline V gene encodes CDR1 MNHEY and CDR2 SMNVEV (reference sequence). V was clipped by 3 bases and J by 3 bases, with 11 bases between them. The CDR3 runs to 14 residues. In nucleotides, the CDR3 is TGTGCCAGCAGTTTGGGGTTGGGGTACACTGAAGCTTTCTTT. Translation: CASSLGLGYTEAFF.

The rearrangement links TRBV15 to TRBJ1-5; maybe TRBD1 (6 bases). The CDR3 covers 15 residues. Looked up from germline, CDR1 is LNHNV and CDR2 is YYDKDF (reference sequence). Trimming took off 0 bases at V and 7 bases at J, with 13 bases between the two ends. CDR3 sequence (DNA): TGTGCCACCAGCAGAGATCGGACAGACGGGCAGCCCCAGCATTTT. It codes for CATSRDRTDGQPQHF. Combining the CDR3 with reference TRBV15 and TRBJ1-5 gives the whole variable domain DAMVIQNPRYQVTQFGKPVTLSCSQTLNHNVMYWYQQKSSQAPKLLFHYYDKDFNNEADTPDNFQSRRPNTSFCFLDIRSPGLGDTAMYLCATSRDRTDGQPQHFGDGTRLSIL.

The CDR3 coding sequence is TGTGCCAGCTCGGACGGTTTCAATCAGCCCCAGCATTTT. It translates to CASSDGFNQPQHF. The chain joins TRBV18 to TRBJ1-5; the D is unclear. V lost 6 bases, J lost 3 bases, and 9 bases lay in between. This CDR3 comprises 13 residues. Germline CDR1 is KGHSH and CDR2 is LQKENI.

This sequence joins TRBV5-1 and TRBJ2-1; TRBD2 matches 13 bases. Losses at the gene ends were 3 bases for V and 6 bases for J; bases not matched to a gene: 3. In germline, CDR1 is SGHRS, CDR2 YFSETQ. There are 15 residues in the CDR3. CDR3 in amino acids: CASSSLAGGGNEQFF. In nucleotides, the CDR3 is TGCGCCAGCAGCTCACTAGCGGGAGGGGGCAATGAGCAGTTCTTC.

V and J are TRBV30 and TRBJ2-2; unclear D gene. The CDR3 consists of 14 residues. Germline values: CDR1 GTSNPN, CDR2 SVGIG (reference sequence). V was cut by 0 bases and J by 1 base, with 6 bases left in between. The CDR3 loop reads CAWSVAGNTGELFF. CDR3 in DNA: TGTGCCTGGAGTGTGGCAGGGAACACCGGGGAGCTGTTTTTT.